This T cell receptor beta chain was found in a study of regulatory T cells in long-lasting Graves disease. Study-wide context: Less than 3 months of antithyroid drugs had been taken by newly diagnosed Graves' patients.

Time point given: newly diagnosed GD, antithyroid drugs for less than 3 months. RNA from PBMCs was the source of the TCR library. Arm-PCR of CDR3 regions and iRepertoire HTBI primers were the basis on which TCR beta libraries were built. TCRdb analysed the multiplex PCR reads with MiXCR anew, one entry per CDR3 protein. The top ten clones hold approximately 19% of a sample with roughly 500,000 distinct CDR3 sequences, 13% to 15% of them seen once. Unmatched junction bases numbered 5, after V lost 3 bases and J lost 2 bases. CDR3 size: 16 residues. CDR1 and CDR2 (germline): ENHRY, SYGVKD. In the case of this clonotype: Its specificity is unknown.

Points from the study as a whole: Persistent disease was characterized by preferential usage of TRBV28, TRBJ1-2 and TRBJ2-5.

The same sample was also studied in work on T cells in Graves' hyperthyroidism and ophthalmopathy. From that second work: The authors deemed Graves' hyperthyroidism stable absent ophthalmopathy progression within 18 months. Investigators excluded patients with uncontrolled infection, other autoimmune disease, pregnancy or lactation.

The V gene is TRBV10-3, the J gene TRBJ2-4; 9 bases agree with TRBD2. The source was peripheral blood mononuclear cells (PBMCs), collected at new diagnosis, from a patient treated with antithyroid drugs. The TCR was taken from a woman in her forties or fifties with Graves disease. The CDR3 here is CAISERREGTKNIQYF. The DNA of the CDR3 is TGTGCCATCAGTGAAAGGCGGGAGGGGACCAAAAACATTCAGTACTTC.